This T cell receptor beta chain was captured in a study of vaccination and CD4 T cells after COVID-19. The CDR3 extends over 14 amino acids. Germline CDR1 is SQVTM and CDR2 is ANQGSEA. The J segment lost 9 bases and the V segment lost 7 bases, leaving 13 bases of the junction unmatched. The treatment was: approximately nine-day PBMC culture with coronavirus spike peptide pools or control peptides (ViraFEST assay). Sequenced with the Oncomine TCR Beta short-read assay was DNA taken from cultured CD4+ T cells. It was from cultured CD4+ T cells that genomic DNA was extracted. TCRdb called the PCR reads again in MiXCR, with one record for every CDR3 protein. The sample carries over 10,000 distinct CDR3 sequences, roughly 30% recorded once. A note on this clonotype: Its antigen is unknown.

The chain joins TRBV29-1 to TRBJ2-1, with 9 bases identical to TRBD1. The origin of this receptor is a human donor who received a COVID-19 vaccine. Source: CD4+ T cells from blood, cultured in vitro, taken before SARS-CoV-2 vaccination. The CDR3 region is CSAAVDRGSGEQFF. The CDR3 DNA reads TGCAGCGCGGCTGTGGACAGGGGCTCGGGTGAGCAGTTCTTC.